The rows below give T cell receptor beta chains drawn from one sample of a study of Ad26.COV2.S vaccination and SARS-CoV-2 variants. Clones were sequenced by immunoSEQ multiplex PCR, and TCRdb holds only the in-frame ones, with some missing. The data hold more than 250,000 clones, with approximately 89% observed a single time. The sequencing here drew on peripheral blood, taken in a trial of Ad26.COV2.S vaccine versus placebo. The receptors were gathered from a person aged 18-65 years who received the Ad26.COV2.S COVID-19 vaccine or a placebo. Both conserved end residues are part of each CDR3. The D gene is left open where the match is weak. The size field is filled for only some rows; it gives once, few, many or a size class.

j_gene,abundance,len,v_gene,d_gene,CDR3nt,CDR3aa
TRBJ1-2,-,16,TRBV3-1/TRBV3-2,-,TGTGCCAGCAGCCAAGGGTCTGGGAGGGGTGACTATGGCTACACCTTC,CASSQGSGRGDYGYTF
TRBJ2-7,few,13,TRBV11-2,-,TGTGCCAGCAGCTTACGGGGAGGAACCGGGCAGTACTTC,CASSLRGGTGQYF
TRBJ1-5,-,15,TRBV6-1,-,TGTGCCAGCAGTGAACGGGGTCCAGGCAATCAGCCCCAGCATTTT,CASSERGPGNQPQHF
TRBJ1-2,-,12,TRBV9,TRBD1,TGTGCCAGCACAACAGGGGGGTATGGCTACACCTTC,CASTTGGYGYTF
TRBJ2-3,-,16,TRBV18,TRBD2,TGTGCCAGCTCACCACCGGGACTAGCGGGAGGAGATACGCAGTATTTT,CASSPPGLAGGDTQYF
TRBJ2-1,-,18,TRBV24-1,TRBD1,TGTGCCACCAGCCCCAGTACAGGGGGCCCCACAACCTACAATGAGCAGTTCTTC,CATSPSTGGPTTYNEQFF
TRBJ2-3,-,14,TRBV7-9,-,TGTGCCAGCAGCGCCGGTGGAGCTGTAGATACGCAGTATTTT,CASSAGGAVDTQYF
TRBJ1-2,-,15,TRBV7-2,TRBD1,TGTGCCAGCAGCTTACTGGACAGGGAGGACTATGGCTACACCTTC,CASSLLDREDYGYTF
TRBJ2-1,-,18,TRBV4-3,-,TGCGCCAGCAGCCTAGGGAGGACAGCAATCCGCTCCTACAATGAGCAGTTCTTC,CASSLGRTAIRSYNEQFF
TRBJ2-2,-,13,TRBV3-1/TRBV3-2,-,TGTGCCAGCAGCCAAGTTGAAGCCGGGGAGCTGTTTTTT,CASSQVEAGELFF
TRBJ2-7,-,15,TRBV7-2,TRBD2,TGTGCCAGCACCCCAAGCGGGGGGAGCTCCTACGAGCAGTACTTC,CASTPSGGSSYEQYF
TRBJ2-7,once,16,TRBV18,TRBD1,TGTGCCAGCTCATCCGCCCTTGACAGGGTTGGATACGAGCAGTACTTC,CASSSALDRVGYEQYF
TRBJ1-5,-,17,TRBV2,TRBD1,TGTGCCAGCAGTGAAGCGCTTCGGACAGGGAGTGGAAAGCCCCAGCATTTT,CASSEALRTGSGKPQHF
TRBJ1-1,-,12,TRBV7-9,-,TGTGCCAGCAGCTCACAGGGCACTGAAGCTTTCTTT,CASSSQGTEAFF
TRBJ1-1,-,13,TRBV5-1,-,TGCGCCAGCAGCTTACGAGTGAACACTGAAGCTTTCTTT,CASSLRVNTEAFF
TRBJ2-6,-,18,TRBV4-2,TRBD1,TGTGCCAGCAGCCAAAGACAGGGTCCCCTCTCTGGGGCCAACGTCCTGACTTTC,CASSQRQGPLSGANVLTF
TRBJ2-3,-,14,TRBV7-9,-,TGTGCCAGCAGCTTAGGACAGGACACAGATACGCAGTATTTT,CASSLGQDTDTQYF
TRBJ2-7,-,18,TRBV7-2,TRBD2,TGTGCCAGCAGCCCAGGACTAGCGGGGGGGCGTAGGTCCTACGAGCAGTACTTC,CASSPGLAGGRRSYEQYF
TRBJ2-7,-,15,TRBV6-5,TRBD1,TGTGCCAGTGCTGGACAGGGTGAAAGCTCCTACGAGCAGTACTTC,CASAGQGESSYEQYF
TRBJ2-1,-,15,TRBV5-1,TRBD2,TGCGCCAGCAGCCCCGGGACTAGCGGTTACAATGAGCAGTTCTTC,CASSPGTSGYNEQFF
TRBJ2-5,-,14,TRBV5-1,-,TGCGCCAGCAGCTTAGGGCTCCTCCAAGAGACCCAGTACTTC,CASSLGLLQETQYF
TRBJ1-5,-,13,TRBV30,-,TGTGCCTGGAGTTTAACAGGCGGGCAGCCCCAGCATTTT,CAWSLTGGQPQHF
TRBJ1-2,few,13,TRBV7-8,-,TGTGCCAGCAGCTTAATGGAGAACTATGGCTACACCTTC,CASSLMENYGYTF
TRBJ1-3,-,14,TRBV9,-,TGTGCCAGCAGCGTAGGCGGGTTTGGAAACACCATATATTTT,CASSVGGFGNTIYF
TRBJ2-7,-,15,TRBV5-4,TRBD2,TGTGCCAGCAGCTTGGGAGCGGGGTACTCCTACGAGCAGTACTTC,CASSLGAGYSYEQYF
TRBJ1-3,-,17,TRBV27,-,TGTGCCAGCAGTTTATCATATGGGGGAAGTTCTGGAAACACCATATATTTT,CASSLSYGGSSGNTIYF
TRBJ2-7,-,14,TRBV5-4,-,TGTGCCAGCAGCCAAGTAGACGGGACCTACGAGCAGTACTTC,CASSQVDGTYEQYF
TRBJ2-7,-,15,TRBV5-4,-,TGTGCCAGCAGCCATCAGGGACGGGAGACCTACGAGCAGTACTTC,CASSHQGRETYEQYF
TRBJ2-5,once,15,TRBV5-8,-,TGTGCCAGCAGCTTGGATGGGGGGACAAAAGAGACCCAGTACTTC,CASSLDGGTKETQYF
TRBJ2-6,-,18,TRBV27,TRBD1,TGTGCCAGCAGTCCCTCCGGGACAGGGTTCTCTGGGGCCAACGTCCTGACTTTC,CASSPSGTGFSGANVLTF
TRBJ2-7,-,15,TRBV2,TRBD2,TGTGCCAGCAGTGAAGGTAGCGGGAGGGCCTACGAGCAGTACTTC,CASSEGSGRAYEQYF
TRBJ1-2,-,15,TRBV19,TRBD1,TGTGCCAGTAGTATCGCAGGGGGCGCGAGCTATGGCTACACCTTC,CASSIAGGASYGYTF